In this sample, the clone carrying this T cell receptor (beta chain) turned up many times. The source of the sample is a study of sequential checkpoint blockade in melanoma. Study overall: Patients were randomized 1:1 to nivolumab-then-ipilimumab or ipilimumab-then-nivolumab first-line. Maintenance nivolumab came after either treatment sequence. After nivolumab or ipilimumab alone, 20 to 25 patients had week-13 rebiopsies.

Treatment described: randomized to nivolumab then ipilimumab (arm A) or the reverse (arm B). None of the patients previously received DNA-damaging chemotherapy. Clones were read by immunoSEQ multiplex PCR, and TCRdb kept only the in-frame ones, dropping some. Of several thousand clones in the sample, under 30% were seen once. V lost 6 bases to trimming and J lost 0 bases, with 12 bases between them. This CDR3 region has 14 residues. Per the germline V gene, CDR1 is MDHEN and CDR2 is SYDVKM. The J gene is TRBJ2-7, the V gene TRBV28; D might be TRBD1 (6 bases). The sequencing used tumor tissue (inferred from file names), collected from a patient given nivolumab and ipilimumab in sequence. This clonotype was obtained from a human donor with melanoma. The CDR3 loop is CASSPQGSSYEQYF. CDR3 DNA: TGTGCCAGCAGCCCCCAGGGGTCCTCCTACGAGCAGTACTTC. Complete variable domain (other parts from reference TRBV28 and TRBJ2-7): DVKVTQSSRYLVKRTGEKVFLECVQDMDHENMFWYRQDPGLGLRLIYFSYDVKMKEKGDIPEGYSVSREKKERFSLILESASTNQTSMYLCASSPQGSSYEQYFGPGTRLTVT.